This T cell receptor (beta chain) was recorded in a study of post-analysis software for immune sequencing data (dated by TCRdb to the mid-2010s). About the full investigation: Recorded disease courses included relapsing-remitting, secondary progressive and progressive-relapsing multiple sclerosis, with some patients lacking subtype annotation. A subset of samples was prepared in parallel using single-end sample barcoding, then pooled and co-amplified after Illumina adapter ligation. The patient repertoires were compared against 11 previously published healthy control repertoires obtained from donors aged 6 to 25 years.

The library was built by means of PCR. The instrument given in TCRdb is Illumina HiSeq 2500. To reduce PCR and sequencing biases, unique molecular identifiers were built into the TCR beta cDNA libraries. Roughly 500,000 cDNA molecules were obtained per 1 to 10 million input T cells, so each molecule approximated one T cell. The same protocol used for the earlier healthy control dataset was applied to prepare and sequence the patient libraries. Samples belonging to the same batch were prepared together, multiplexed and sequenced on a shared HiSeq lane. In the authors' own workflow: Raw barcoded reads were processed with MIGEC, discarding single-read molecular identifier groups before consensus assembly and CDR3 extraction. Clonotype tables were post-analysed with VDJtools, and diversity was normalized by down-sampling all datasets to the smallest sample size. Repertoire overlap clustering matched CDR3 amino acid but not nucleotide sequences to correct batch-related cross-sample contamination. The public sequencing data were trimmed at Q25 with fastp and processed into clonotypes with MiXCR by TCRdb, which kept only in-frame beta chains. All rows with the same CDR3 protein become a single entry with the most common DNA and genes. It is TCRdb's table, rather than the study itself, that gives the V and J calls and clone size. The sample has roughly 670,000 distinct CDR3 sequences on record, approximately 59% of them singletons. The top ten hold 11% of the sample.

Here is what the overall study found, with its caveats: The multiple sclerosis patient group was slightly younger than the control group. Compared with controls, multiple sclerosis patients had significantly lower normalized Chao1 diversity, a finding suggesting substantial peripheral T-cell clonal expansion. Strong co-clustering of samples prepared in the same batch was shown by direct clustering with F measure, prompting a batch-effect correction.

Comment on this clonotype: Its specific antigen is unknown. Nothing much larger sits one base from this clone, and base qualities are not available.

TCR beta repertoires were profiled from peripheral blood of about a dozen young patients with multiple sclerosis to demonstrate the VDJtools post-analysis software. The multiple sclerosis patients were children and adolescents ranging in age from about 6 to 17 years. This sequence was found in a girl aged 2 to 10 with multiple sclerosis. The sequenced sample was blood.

The bases are TGTGCCAGCTCACCACGACAGGTGGGCCAGCAGTACTTC. This yields the protein CASSPRQVGQQYF. This chain is built from TRBV18 and TRBJ2-7; the D gene is possibly TRBD1, with 6 bases matching. The V and J ends are trimmed by 1 base and 8 bases, leaving 12 bases between them. There are 13 amino acids in the CDR3, from cysteine to phenylalanine inclusive. Here the CDR3 DNA is all that survives: 39 bases in frame from base 1. As encoded in the germline V gene, CDR1 is KGHSH while CDR2 is LQKENI.